This T cell receptor beta chain was profiled in a study of shared clonotypes between healthy human individuals. Study-level points and caveats: Researchers sampled blood only, noting tissue repertoires likely differ.

This clone has just one count. Its target is unknown. V was clipped by 4 bases and J by 3 bases, with 10 bases between them. Germline V gives CDR1 SQVTM, CDR2 ANQGSEA. This CDR3 is 12 amino acids long. Only in-frame clones appear in the TCRdb table, and some are missing; sequencing was by immunoSEQ multiplex PCR. The data show about a million clones, with about 75% seen just once and approximately 1.5% held by the top ten. This TCR was sampled from a man between 18 and 29 years old in good health. V is TRBV29-1 and J is TRBJ2-7; perhaps D is TRBD1 or TRBD2 (5 bases each). Sample: memory CD4+ T cells sorted from blood. The subset was: CD45RA-negative fraction. The CDR3 region has the DNA TGCAGCGTTGGGGACCAAGGCTACGAGCAGTACTTC. Amino acids: CSVGDQGYEQYF.